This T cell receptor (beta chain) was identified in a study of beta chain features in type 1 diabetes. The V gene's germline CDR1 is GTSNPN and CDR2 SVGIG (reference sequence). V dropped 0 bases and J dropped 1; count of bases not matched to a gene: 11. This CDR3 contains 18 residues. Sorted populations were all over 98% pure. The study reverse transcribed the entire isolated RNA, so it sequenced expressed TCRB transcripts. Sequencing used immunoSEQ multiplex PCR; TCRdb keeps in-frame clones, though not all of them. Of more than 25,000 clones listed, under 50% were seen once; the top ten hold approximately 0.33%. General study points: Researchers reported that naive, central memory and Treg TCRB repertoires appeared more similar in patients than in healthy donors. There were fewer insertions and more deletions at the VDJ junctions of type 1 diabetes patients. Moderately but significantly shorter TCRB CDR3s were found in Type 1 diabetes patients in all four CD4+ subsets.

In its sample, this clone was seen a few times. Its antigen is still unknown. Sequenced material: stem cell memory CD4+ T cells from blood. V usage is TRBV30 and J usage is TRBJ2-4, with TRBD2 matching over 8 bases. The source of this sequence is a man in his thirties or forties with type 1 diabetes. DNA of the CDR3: TGTGCCTGGAGTGTAGAGCGGGAGAGCTGGGGGGCCAAAAACATTCAGTACTTC. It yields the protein CAWSVERESWGAKNIQYF.